This T cell receptor beta chain originates from a study of shared clonotypes between healthy human individuals. The authors ran the assay at deep level. PCR replicates from unsorted PBMC used approximately 0.3 ug DNA, and this amount was about 30,000 T cell genomes. The method was immunoSEQ multiplex PCR; TCRdb's version includes in-frame clones alone and lacks a portion of them. The sample records hundreds of thousands of clones, around 76% being singletons. Germline CDR1 and CDR2: SEHNR and FQNEAQ (reference sequence). V lost 5 bases and J lost 0, with 7 bases in between. This CDR3 contains 13 residues. This clone has just one count.

The material sequenced was PBMCs. The chain couples TRBV7-9 to TRBJ1-1; D ambiguous. The clonotype originates from a middle-aged woman in good health. Some clones in this sample may be carry-over from other donors' samples. The CDR3 protein is CASSPDVNTEAFF. Here the CDR3 DNA reads TGTGCCAGCAGCCCGGACGTGAACACTGAAGCTTTCTTT.